The text below deals with one T cell receptor beta chain. This sample is part of a study of T cells in tuberculosis. Study context: T cells were selected with CD1B tetramers loaded with glucose monomycolate. The study's findings and limits: The stringent gate may have excluded weak CD1B-GMM tetramer binders.

The CDR3 is made up of 15 amino acids. CDR1 and CDR2 from the germline V gene are SEHNR and FQNEAQ (reference sequence). Losses at the gene ends were 5 bases for V and 1 base for J; bases not matched to a gene: 2. Chain pairing is unknown; alpha and beta were sequenced separately. Measured with immunoSEQ multiplex PCR; TCRdb has only the in-frame clones, and not every one. This table holds tens of thousands of clones, about four fifths found once. After thawing and overnight rest, PBMC were stained with GMM-loaded CD1B tetramer, viability dye and anti-CD3 for sorting. The CD1B tetramers carried C32 glucose monomycolate purified from Rhodococcus equi. From each donor, about 100,000 tetramer-negative cells were sorted.

The receptor's source is an adult woman with latent tuberculosis. J is TRBJ2-4 and V is TRBV7-9; TRBD2 aligns across 10 bases. The sample consisted of CD1b-GMM tetramer-negative cells sorted from PBMCs. The CDR3 coding sequence is TGTGCCAGCAGCGCGACTAGCGGGGCCAAAAACATTCAGTACTTC. Amino acids: CASSATSGAKNIQYF.